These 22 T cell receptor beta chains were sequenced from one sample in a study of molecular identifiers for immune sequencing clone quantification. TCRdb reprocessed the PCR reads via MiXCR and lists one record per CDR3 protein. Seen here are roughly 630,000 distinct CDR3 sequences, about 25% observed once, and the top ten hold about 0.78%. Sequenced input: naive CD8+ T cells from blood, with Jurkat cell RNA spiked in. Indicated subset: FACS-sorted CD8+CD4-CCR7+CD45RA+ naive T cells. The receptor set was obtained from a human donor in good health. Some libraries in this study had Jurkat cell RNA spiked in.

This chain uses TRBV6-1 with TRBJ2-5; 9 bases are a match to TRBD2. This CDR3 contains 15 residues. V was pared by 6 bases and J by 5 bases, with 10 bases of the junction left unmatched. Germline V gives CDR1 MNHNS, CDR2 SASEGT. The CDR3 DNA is TGTGCCAGCAGCCCCGGGACTAGCTTTCCGGAGACCCAGTACTTC. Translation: CASSPGTSFPETQYF.

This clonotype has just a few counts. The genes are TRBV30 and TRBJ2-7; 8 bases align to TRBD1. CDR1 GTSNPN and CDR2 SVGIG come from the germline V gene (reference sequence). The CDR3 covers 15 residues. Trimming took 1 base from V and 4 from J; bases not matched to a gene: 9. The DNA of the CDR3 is TGTGCCTGGAGTGGTGAGGCAGGGGGCAGATACGAGCAGTACTTC. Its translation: CAWSGEAGGRYEQYF.

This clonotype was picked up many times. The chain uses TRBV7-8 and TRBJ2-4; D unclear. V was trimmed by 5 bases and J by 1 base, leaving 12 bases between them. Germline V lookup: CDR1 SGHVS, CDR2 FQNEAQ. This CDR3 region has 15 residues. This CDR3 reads CASSLAKSAKNIQYF. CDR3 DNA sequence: TGTGCCAGCAGCCTGGCCAAGTCGGCCAAAAACATTCAGTACTTC.

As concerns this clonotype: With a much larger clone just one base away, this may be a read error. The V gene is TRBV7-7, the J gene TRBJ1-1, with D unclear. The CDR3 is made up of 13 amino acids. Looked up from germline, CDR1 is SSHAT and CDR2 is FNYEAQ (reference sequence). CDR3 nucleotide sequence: TGTGCCAGCGGCTTTCGACAGAACACTGAAGCTTTCTTT. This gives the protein CASGFRQNTEAFF.

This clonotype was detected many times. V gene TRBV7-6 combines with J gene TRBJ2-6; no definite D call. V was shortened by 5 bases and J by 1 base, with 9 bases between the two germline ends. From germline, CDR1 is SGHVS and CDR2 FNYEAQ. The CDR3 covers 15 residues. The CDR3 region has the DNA TGTGCCAGCAGCCGTACACCATCTGGGGCCAACGTCCTGACTTTC. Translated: CASSRTPSGANVLTF.

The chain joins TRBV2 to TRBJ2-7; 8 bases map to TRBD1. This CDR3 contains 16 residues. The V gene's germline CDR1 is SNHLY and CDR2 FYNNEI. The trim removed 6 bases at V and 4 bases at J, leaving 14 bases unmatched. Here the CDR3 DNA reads TGTGCCAGCAGCGCCCTAGAACAGGGGGTGTTGTACGAGCAGTACTTC. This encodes CASSALEQGVLYEQYF.

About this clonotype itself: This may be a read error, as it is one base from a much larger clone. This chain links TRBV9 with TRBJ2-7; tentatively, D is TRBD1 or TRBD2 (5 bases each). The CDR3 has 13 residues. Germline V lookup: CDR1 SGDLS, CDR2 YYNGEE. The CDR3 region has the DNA TGTGCCAGCAGCGTAGTCGAGGGGTACGGGCAGTACTTC. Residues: CASSVVEGYGQYF. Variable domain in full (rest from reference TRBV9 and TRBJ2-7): DSGVTQTPKHLITATGQRVTLRCSPRSGDLSVYWYQQSLDQGLQFLIQYYNGEERAKGNILERFSAQQFPDLHSELNLSSLELGDSALYFCASSVVEGYGQYFGPGTRLTVT.

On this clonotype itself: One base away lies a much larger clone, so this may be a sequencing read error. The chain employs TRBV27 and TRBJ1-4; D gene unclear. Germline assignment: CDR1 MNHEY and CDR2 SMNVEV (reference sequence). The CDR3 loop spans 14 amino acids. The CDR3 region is CAGSLSVANEKLFF. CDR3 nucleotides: TGTGCCGGCAGTTTATCGGTAGCTAATGAAAAACTGTTTTTT.

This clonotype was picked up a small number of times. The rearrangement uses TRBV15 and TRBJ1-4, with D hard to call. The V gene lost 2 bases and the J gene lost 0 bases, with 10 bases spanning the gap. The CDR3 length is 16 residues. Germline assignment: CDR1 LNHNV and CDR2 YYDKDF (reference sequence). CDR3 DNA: TGTGCCACCAGCAGATCGAGCGTTGCAACTAATGAAAAACTGTTTTTT. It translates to CATSRSSVATNEKLFF.

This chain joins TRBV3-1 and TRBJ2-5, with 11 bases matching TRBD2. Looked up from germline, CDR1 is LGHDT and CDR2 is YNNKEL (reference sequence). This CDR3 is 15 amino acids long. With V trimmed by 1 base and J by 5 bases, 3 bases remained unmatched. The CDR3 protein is CASSQVIAGGETQYF. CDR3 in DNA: TGTGCCAGCAGCCAAGTAATAGCGGGGGGGGAGACCCAGTACTTC.

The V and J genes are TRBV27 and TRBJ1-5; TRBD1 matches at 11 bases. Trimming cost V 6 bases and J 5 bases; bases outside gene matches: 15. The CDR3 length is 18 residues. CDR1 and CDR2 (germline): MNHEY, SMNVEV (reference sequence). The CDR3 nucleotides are TGTGCCAGCAGAAACCTGGGACAGGGGGACGGCACGGATCAGCCCCAGCATTTT. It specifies CASRNLGQGDGTDQPQHF.

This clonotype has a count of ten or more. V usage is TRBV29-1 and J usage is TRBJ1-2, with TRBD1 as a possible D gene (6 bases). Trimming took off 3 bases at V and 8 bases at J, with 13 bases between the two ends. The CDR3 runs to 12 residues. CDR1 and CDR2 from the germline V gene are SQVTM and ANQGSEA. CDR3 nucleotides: TGCAGCGTTGAGGACAGCCTGGAAGGCTACACCTTC. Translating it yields CSVEDSLEGYTF.

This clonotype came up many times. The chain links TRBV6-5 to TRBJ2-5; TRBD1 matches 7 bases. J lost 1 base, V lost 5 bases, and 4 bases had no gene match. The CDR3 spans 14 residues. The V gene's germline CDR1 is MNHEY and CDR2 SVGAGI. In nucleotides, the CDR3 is TGTGCCAGCAGTACCCACAGGGGCCAAGAGACCCAGTACTTC. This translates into CASSTHRGQETQYF.

For the CDR3, the DNA is TGTGCCAGTAGTATAGATTTGGTACAGGGGGCCAGCGGGGAGCTGTTTTTT. It translates to CASSIDLVQGASGELFF. This chain connects TRBV19 to TRBJ2-2, with TRBD1 matching over 9 bases. Germline CDR1 reads LNHDA; CDR2 reads SQIVND (reference sequence). CDR3 length equals 17 residues. Germline trimming cut 0 bases from V and 7 bases from J; bases unmatched to any gene: 9.

The DNA for the CDR3 is TGTGCCAGCAGTCTGTCATCTGGCGAGCAGTACTTC. Residues: CASSLSSGEQYF. The gene calls are TRBV27 and TRBJ2-7; D is undetermined. CDR1 and CDR2 (germline): MNHEY, SMNVEV (reference sequence). The CDR3 sequence is 12 residues long. The V and J ends lost 5 bases and 6 bases respectively, with 11 bases between them.

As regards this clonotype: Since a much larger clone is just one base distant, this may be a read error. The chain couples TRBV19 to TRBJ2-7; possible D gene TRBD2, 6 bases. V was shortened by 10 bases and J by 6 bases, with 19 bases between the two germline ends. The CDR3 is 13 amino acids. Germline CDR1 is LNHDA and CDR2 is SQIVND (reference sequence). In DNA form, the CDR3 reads TGTGCCACCGCCGGAGGGGCAGTTCTCGAGCAGTACTTC. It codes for CATAGGAVLEQYF.

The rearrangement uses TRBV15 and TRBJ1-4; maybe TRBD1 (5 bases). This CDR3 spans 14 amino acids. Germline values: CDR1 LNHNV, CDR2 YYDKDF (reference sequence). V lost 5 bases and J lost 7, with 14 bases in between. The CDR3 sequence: CATSQDRGSEKLFF. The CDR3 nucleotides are TGTGCCACCAGCCAAGACCGGGGGAGTGAAAAACTGTTTTTT.

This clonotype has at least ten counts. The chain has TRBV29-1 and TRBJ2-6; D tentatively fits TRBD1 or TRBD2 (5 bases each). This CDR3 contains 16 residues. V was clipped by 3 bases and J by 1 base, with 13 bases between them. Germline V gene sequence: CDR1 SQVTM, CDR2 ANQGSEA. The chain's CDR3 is CSVEGTNSSGANVLTF. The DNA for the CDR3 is TGCAGCGTTGAGGGGACGAATTCATCTGGGGCCAACGTCCTGACTTTC.

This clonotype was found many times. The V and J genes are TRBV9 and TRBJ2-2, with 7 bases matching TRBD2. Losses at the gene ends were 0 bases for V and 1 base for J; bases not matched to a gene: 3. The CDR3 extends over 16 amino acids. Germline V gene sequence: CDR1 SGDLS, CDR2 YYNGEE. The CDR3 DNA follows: TGTGCCAGCAGCGTAGTTCCTAGCGGGAACACCGGGGAGCTGTTTTTT. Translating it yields CASSVVPSGNTGELFF.

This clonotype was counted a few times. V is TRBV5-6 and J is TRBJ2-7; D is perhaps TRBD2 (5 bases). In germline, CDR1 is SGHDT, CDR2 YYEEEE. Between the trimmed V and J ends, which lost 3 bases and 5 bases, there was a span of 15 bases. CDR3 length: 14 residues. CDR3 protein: CASSSEGSFNEQYF. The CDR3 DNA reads TGTGCCAGCAGCTCGGAAGGGAGCTTTAACGAGCAGTACTTC.

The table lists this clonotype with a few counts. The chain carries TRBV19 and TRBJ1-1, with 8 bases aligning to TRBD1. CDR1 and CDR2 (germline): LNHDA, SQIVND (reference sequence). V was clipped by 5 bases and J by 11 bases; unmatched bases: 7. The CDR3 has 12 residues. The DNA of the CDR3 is TGTGCCAGTAGTTATACAGGGGGAGGCGCTTTCTTT. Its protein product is CASSYTGGGAFF.

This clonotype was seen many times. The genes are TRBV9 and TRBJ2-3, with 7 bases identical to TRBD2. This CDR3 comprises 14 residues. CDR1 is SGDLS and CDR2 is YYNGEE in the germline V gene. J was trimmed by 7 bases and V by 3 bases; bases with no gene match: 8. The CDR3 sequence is CASSGERDVNTQYF. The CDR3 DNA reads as TGTGCCAGCAGCGGGGAGCGGGACGTGAATACGCAGTATTTT.